The T cell receptor (beta chain) described here comes from a study of blood T cell repertoires in COVID-19. For the study at large: Donors in the United States, Italy and Spain gave samples during acute or convalescent COVID-19.

The cohort comprised adults aged about 18 to 100 years residing in 24 US areas. This clone has at least ten counts. From germline, CDR1 is SGHDT and CDR2 YYEEEE. V shed 6 bases and J shed 7 bases, with 10 bases lying between them. CDR3 length: 11 residues. Clones were read by immunoSEQ multiplex PCR, and TCRdb kept only the in-frame ones, dropping some. The sample shows roughly 160,000 clones, over 75% of them seen only once. The sequenced material came from PBMCs or T cells enriched from blood (not recorded which). The gene calls are TRBV5-6 and TRBJ2-5, with D tentatively TRBD2 (5 bases). The sequence derives from a woman aged 40 to 50 with acute COVID-19. In DNA, the CDR3 is TGTGCCAGCACCCAACGGGGGACCCAGTACTTC. The encoded protein is CASTQRGTQYF. The full variable domain, in which reference TRBV5-6 and TRBJ2-5 provide the parts outside the CDR3, is DAGVTQSPTHLIKTRGQQVTLRCSPKSGHDTVSWYQQALGQGPQFIFQYYEEEERQRGNFPDRFSGHQFPNYSSELNVNALLLGDSALYLCASTQRGTQYFGPGTRLLVL.